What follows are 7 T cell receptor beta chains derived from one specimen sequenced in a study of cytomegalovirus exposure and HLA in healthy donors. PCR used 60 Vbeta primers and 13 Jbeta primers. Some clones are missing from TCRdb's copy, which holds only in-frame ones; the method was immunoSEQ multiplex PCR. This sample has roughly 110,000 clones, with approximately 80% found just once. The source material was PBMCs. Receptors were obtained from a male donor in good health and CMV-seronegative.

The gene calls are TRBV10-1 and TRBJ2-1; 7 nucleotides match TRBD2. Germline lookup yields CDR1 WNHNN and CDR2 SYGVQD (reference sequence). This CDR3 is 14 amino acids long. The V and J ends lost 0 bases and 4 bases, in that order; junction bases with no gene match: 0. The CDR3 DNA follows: TGCGCCAGCAGTGAGTCGGGAGGGTACAATGAGCAGTTCTTC. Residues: CASSESGGYNEQFF.

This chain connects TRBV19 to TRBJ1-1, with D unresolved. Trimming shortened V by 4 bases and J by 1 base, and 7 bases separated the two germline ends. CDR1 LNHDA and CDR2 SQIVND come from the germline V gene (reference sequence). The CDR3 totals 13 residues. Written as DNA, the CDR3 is TGTGCCAGTAGTAAGGACTGGAACACTGAAGCTTTCTTT. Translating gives CASSKDWNTEAFF.

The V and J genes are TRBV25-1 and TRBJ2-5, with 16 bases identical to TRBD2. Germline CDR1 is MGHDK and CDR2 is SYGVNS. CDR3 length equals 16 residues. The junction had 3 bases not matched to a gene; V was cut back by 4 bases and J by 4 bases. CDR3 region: CASSGGLAGGLETQYF. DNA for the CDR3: TGTGCCAGCAGTGGGGGACTAGCGGGAGGGCTAGAGACCCAGTACTTC.

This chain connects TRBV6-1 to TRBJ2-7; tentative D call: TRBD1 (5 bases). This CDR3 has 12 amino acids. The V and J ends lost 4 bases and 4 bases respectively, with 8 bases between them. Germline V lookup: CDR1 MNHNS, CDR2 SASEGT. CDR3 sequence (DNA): TGTGCCAGCAGTGTATCAGGGTACGAGCAGTACTTC. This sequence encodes CASSVSGYEQYF.

The CDR3 reads CASSPELRETQYF. The CDR3 DNA sequence: TGTGCCAGCTCACCAGAACTGCGAGAGACCCAGTACTTC. The chain has TRBV18 and TRBJ2-5; D unclear. Germline-derived CDR1 and CDR2 are KGHSH and LQKENI. V shed 2 bases and J shed 4 bases, with 8 bases lying between them. The CDR3 sequence is 13 residues long.

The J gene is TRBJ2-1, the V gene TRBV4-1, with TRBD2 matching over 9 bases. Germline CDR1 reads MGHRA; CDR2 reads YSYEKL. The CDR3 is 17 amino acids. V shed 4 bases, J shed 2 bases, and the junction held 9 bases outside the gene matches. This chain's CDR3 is CASSPLHGTSTYNEQFF. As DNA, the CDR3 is TGCGCCAGCAGCCCATTGCACGGGACTAGCACCTACAATGAGCAGTTCTTC.

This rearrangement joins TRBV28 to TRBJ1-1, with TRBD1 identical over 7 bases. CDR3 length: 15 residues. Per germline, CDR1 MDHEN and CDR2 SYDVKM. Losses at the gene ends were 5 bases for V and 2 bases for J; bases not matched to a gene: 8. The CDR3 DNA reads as TGTGCCAGCAGTATGGGGGACAGTTATAACACTGAAGCTTTCTTT. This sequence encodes CASSMGDSYNTEAFF.